This T cell receptor (beta chain) is drawn from a study of blood T cell repertoires in COVID-19. On the study more broadly: Acute-phase and convalescent COVID-19 samples originated in the United States, Italy and Spain. The analysed material was cDNA or gDNA that came from T cells, B-cell-depleted T cells, or PBMCs.

As processed by the authors: The authors estimated nucleated cell counts from reference gene primer amplification. The table came from immunoSEQ multiplex PCR; TCRdb's copy has only in-frame clones and leaves some out. D and trimming were read from the DNA, whereas the V and J calls and clone size are those reported in that table. Of under 300,000 clones in the sample, more than 75% are singletons; the top ten hold about an eighth. A few counts support this clone. CDR1 and CDR2 (germline): SGDLS, YYNGEE. J gave up 6 bases and V 3 bases, and 9 bases lay outside the gene matches. The CDR3 consists of 15 residues.

The sequence came from a woman between 55 and 75 years old with active or convalescent COVID-19. The V gene is TRBV9, the J gene TRBJ1-1; TRBD1 matches 9 bases. Sequenced material: peripheral blood. The CDR3 spells CASSERRDRVSEAFF. The DNA of the CDR3 is TGTGCCAGCAGCGAGCGGCGGGACAGGGTATCTGAAGCTTTCTTT.